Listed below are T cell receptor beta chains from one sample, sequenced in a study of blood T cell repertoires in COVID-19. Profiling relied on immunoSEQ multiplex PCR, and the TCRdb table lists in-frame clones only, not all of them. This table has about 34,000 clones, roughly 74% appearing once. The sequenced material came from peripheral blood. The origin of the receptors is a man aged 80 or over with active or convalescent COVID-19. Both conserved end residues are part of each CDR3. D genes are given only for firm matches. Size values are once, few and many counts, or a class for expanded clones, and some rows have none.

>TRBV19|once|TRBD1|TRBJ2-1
CASSIKGQGAKRQFF
TGTGCCAGTAGTATAAAAGGCCAGGGGGCGAAAAGGCAGTTCTTC
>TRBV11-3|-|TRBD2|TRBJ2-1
CASSDGGLEISEQFF
TGTGCCAGCAGCGACGGCGGACTAGAGATATCTGAGCAGTTCTTC
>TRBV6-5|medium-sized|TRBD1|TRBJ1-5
CASSWGTGDQPQHF
TGTGCCAGCAGTTGGGGGACAGGGGATCAGCCCCAGCATTTT
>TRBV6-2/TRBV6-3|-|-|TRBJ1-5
CASSYSAGGSNQPQHF
TGTGCCAGCAGTTACAGCGCGGGAGGAAGCAATCAGCCCCAGCATTTT
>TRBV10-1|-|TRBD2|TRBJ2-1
CASSSQLAGKQFF
TGCGCCAGCAGTTCCCAACTAGCGGGAAAGCAGTTCTTC
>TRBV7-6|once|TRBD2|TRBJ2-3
CASSSDRTSAAQYF
TGTGCCAGCAGTTCCGACCGGACTAGCGCGGCGCAGTATTTT
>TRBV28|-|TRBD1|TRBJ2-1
CASSIPGQGKGNEQFF
TGTGCCAGCAGTATTCCGGGACAGGGTAAGGGCAATGAGCAGTTCTTC
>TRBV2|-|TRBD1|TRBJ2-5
CASRAGDRAKETQYF
TGTGCCAGCAGGGCGGGGGACAGGGCAAAAGAGACCCAGTACTTC
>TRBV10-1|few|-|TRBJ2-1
CASSDFRGRNNEQFF
TGCGCCAGCAGTGACTTTAGGGGGAGAAACAATGAGCAGTTCTTC
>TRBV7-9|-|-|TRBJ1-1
CASSPRGSTGGVSGAFF
TGTGCCAGCAGCCCCCGGGGCTCTACAGGAGGGGTTTCGGGAGCTTTCTTT
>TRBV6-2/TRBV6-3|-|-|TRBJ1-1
CASTPTQAGPRRTEAFF
TGTGCCAGCACCCCAACGCAGGCAGGGCCAAGAAGGACTGAAGCTTTCTTT
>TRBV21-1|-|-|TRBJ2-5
CASSISLGLAGGPGETQYF
TGTGCCAGCAGCATATCCTTAGGACTAGCGGGAGGGCCAGGGGAGACCCAGTACTTC
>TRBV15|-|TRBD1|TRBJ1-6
CATSRDIGTGGLGTPLHF
TGTGCCACCAGCAGAGATATTGGGACAGGAGGCTTGGGGACACCCCTCCACTTT
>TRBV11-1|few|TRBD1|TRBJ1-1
CASSPQGANTEAFF
TGTGCCAGCAGCCCACAGGGGGCGAACACTGAAGCTTTCTTT
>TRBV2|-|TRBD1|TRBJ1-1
CASTLVTGGYTEAFF
TGTGCCAGCACCCTAGTAACAGGGGGGTACACTGAAGCTTTCTTT
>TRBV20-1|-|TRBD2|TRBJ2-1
CSASNGRPYNEQFF
TGCAGTGCTAGTAACGGGAGGCCCTACAATGAGCAGTTCTTC
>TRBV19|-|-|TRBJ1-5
CASIDSREGQPQHF
TGTGCCAGTATCGACTCAAGAGAGGGTCAGCCCCAGCATTTT